This TCR beta chain was sequenced during a study of blood T cell repertoires in COVID-19. Using immunoSEQ multiplex PCR, the repertoire was profiled, and TCRdb retains in-frame clones only, with some absent. The sample includes 150,000 or so clones, about 79% of them seen just once. There are 16 residues in the CDR3. CDR1 and CDR2 from the germline V gene are KGHDR and SFDVKD. With 6 bases clipped from V and 0 bases from J, the junction kept 6 bases outside the gene matches. What was sequenced was peripheral blood. The TCR originated in a woman aged 55-69 years with acute or convalescent COVID-19. The chain recombines TRBV24-1 with TRBJ2-2; 7 bases are a match to TRBD1. The DNA for the CDR3 is TGTGCCACCAGTCGACAGGGCCCTACGAACACCGGGGAGCTGTTTTTT. This codes for CATSRQGPTNTGELFF.